These 6 T cell receptor beta chains were all obtained from the same sample, sequenced in a study of type 1 regulatory T cells. Antigens for these TCRs are unknown. TCRdb recomputed calls from the reads with MiXCR, one row per CDR3 protein. Among about 60,000 distinct CDR3 sequences listed, roughly two thirds were seen once. The sample taken for sequencing was cultured non-Tr1 T cells, either the whole culture or a sorted T cell fraction (not recorded which). Source of these receptors: a human donor in good health.

In nucleotides, the CDR3 is TGTGCCACCTGGGCCCAGCTTTCCAATGAGCAGTTCTTC. Translation: CATWAQLSNEQFF. This chain links TRBV27 with TRBJ2-1; D unclear. With 10 bases removed from V and 6 bases from J, the gap between germline ends came to 16 bases. The CDR3 runs to 13 residues. The germline V gene encodes CDR1 MNHEY and CDR2 SMNVEV (reference sequence).

The genes are TRBV20-1 and TRBJ2-7, with 10 bases fitting TRBD1. Germline V CDR1 and CDR2: DFQATT, SNEGSKA (reference sequence). This CDR3 region has 15 residues. Trimming removed 1 base from V and 7 bases from J; junction bases left unmatched: 10. In DNA form, the CDR3 reads TGCAGTGCTAGAGCTGCGGACAGGGGGACGCGAGAGCAGTACTTC. Its protein is CSARAADRGTREQYF.

This clonotype was observed a few times. The genes are TRBV11-2 and TRBJ2-7; 9 bases are a match to TRBD2. The CDR3 consists of 14 residues. In germline, CDR1 is SGHAT, CDR2 FQNNGV. The J segment lost 2 bases and the V segment lost 8 bases, leaving 7 bases of the junction unmatched. This CDR3 reads CASGVSGSAYEQYF. CDR3 nucleotides: TGTGCCAGCGGTGTTAGCGGGAGTGCCTACGAGCAGTACTTC.

This chain links TRBV30 with TRBJ2-5, with D uncertain. This CDR3 spans 12 amino acids. Germline V CDR1 and CDR2: GTSNPN, SVGIG (reference sequence). V dropped 3 bases and J dropped 4 bases, with 9 bases sitting between them. The CDR3 loop is CAWRFRAETQYF. The CDR3 DNA reads TGTGCCTGGAGGTTTAGGGCAGAGACCCAGTACTTC.

The J gene is TRBJ1-1, the V gene TRBV2; 8 bases align to TRBD1. The CDR3 is 16 amino acids. Trimming took 6 bases from V and 0 from J; bases not matched to a gene: 9. Germline V gene lookup returns CDR1 SNHLY and CDR2 FYNNEI. The CDR3 loop reads CASRLLDRDMNTEAFF. The CDR3 DNA follows: TGTGCCAGCAGGCTATTGGACAGGGATATGAACACTGAAGCTTTCTTT.

The gene calls are TRBV2 and TRBJ2-3; no clear D. Trimming left V 6 bases short and J 2 bases short, with 9 bases between. The CDR3 has 13 residues. Germline assignment: CDR1 SNHLY and CDR2 FYNNEI. CDR3 sequence (DNA): TGTGCCAGCAGCCGGACGGACACAGATACGCAGTATTTT. As protein: CASSRTDTDTQYF.